The following is a TCR beta chain sequence with its context. Its target is not known. The assay was immunoSEQ multiplex PCR, and TCRdb's table has in-frame clones only and misses some. The sample consists of 110,000 to 150,000 clones, 70% to 90% of them appearing once. This entry comes from a study of T cell responses to AZD1222 COVID-19 vaccine. About the study: Second-dose recipients at about 4 or about 12 weeks were treated as one pooled group. Whole-study findings and limits: Spike-spanning, vaccine-associated CD4 TCRs were dominant at 160-218 and 743-854. There were mostly white British donors and more females than males, and clonal diversity was possibly underestimated. At baseline, just five to seven AZD1222 recipients tested seropositive.

This CDR3 region has 14 residues. Germline lookup yields CDR1 SNHLY and CDR2 FYNNEI. V lost 3 bases and J 6 bases, leaving 11 bases between the germline ends. The chain has TRBV2 and TRBJ2-2; D unclear. The source is an adult in good health. The sequences come from peripheral blood, collected on day 0 of AZD1222 vaccination. In DNA, the CDR3 is TGTGCCAGCAGTGAGAAAGGGTTCCCCGGGGAGCTGTTTTTT. Its translation: CASSEKGFPGELFF.